These 28 T cell receptor beta chains originate from one sample sequenced in a study of T cells in Graves' hyperthyroidism and ophthalmopathy. RNA transcripts provided the source from which TCR beta CDR3 regions were amplified. The primer set for the first-round RT-PCR of the TCR CDR3 was HTBI. TCRdb used MiXCR to reprocess the multiplex PCR reads, holding one entry per CDR3 protein. This table has around 450,000 distinct CDR3 sequences, about a sixth appearing once. The sequencing sample was made of blood. These receptors were obtained from a woman between 18 and 29 years old with Graves' hyperthyroidism.

This clonotype was recorded a few times. The J gene is TRBJ1-2, the V gene TRBV7-9, with unresolved D. The CDR3 loop spans 13 amino acids. With 7 bases removed from V and 4 bases from J, the gap between germline ends came to 13 bases. Germline CDR1 is SEHNR and CDR2 is FQNEAQ (reference sequence). CDR3 coding DNA: TGTGCCAGCACCCCCTCCTGGAGCTATGGCTACACCTTC. As protein: CASTPSWSYGYTF. Drawing the rest from reference TRBV7-9 and TRBJ1-2, the complete variable domain is DTGVSQNPRHKITKRGQNVTFRCDPISEHNRLYWYRQTLGQGPEFLTYFQNEAQLEKSRLLSDRFSAERPKGSFSTLEIQRTEQGDSAMYLCASTPSWSYGYTFGSGTRLTVV.

This clonotype was picked up many times. The chain has TRBV5-6 and TRBJ1-1; D may be TRBD1 (5 bases). There are 14 residues in the CDR3. CDR1 SGHDT and CDR2 YYEEEE come from the germline V gene. V lost 2 bases to trimming and J lost 2 bases, with 10 bases between them. The CDR3 spells CASSFMGGNTEAFF. In DNA form, the CDR3 reads TGTGCCAGCAGCTTTATGGGGGGTAACACTGAAGCTTTCTTT.

This chain connects TRBV20-1 to TRBJ1-1, with D hard to call. Per germline, CDR1 DFQATT and CDR2 SNEGSKA (reference sequence). This CDR3 is built from 12 residues. Between the trimmed V and J ends, which lost 3 bases and 5 bases, there was a span of 10 bases. CDR3 in amino acids: CSASRGRTEAFF. The CDR3 DNA reads TGCAGTGCTAGTCGGGGAAGAACTGAAGCTTTCTTT.

This chain uses TRBV19 with TRBJ2-7, with 7 bases that match TRBD1. CDR1 and CDR2 from the germline V gene are LNHDA and SQIVND (reference sequence). V shed 4 bases, J shed 3 bases, and the junction held 6 bases outside the gene matches. The CDR3 contains 14 residues. The CDR3 coding sequence is TGTGCCAGTAGTACATACAGGGGTGACTACGAGCAGTACTTC. Its translation: CASSTYRGDYEQYF.

The chain links TRBV6-1 to TRBJ2-1, with a possible D match to TRBD2 (6 bases). V lost 5 bases and J lost 7, with 9 bases in between. The CDR3 covers 12 residues. The germline CDR1 and CDR2 sequences are MNHNS and SASEGT. CDR3 region: CASSLAFNEQFF. In DNA form, the CDR3 reads TGTGCCAGCAGTCTAGCGTTTAATGAGCAGTTCTTC.

This clonotype was counted a few times. This chain links TRBV10-1 with TRBJ1-1; a weak D match, TRBD1 (5 bases). Trimming pared 6 bases from V and 6 bases from J, leaving 17 bases between. The CDR3 has 14 residues. Germline V gives CDR1 WNHNN, CDR2 SYGVQD (reference sequence). CDR3 amino acids: CASRPGTAAPEAFF. Here the CDR3 DNA reads TGCGCCAGCAGACCCGGGACGGCAGCCCCTGAAGCTTTCTTT.

This clonotype has ten or more counts. V usage is TRBV6-6 and J usage is TRBJ2-1; TRBD2 agrees at 14 bases. The V and J ends lost 2 bases and 7 bases, in that order; junction bases with no gene match: 1. Germline loops: CDR1 MNHNY, CDR2 SVGAGI (reference sequence). There are 15 residues in the CDR3. The CDR3 DNA sequence: TGTGCCAGCAGTTACCGGACTAGCGGGGGGAATGAGCAGTTCTTC. It is translated as CASSYRTSGGNEQFF.

This clonotype was counted at least ten times. CDR3 in amino acids: CASSSLVGAKNIQYF. In nucleotides, the CDR3 is TGTGCCAGCAGCTCTCTGGTTGGGGCCAAAAACATTCAGTACTTC. The rearrangement uses TRBV28 and TRBJ2-4; D gene unclear. Germline lookup yields CDR1 MDHEN and CDR2 SYDVKM. The CDR3 has 15 amino acids. V lost 6 bases and J lost 1, with 13 bases in between.

Turning to this clonotype: At one end, the junction sequence differs from germline, possibly due to a read error. The rearrangement joins TRBV19 to TRBJ2-1; 12 bases fit TRBD2. The germline V gene encodes CDR1 LNHDA and CDR2 SQIVND (reference sequence). There are 16 residues in the CDR3. The CDR3, as DNA: TGTGCCGGTAGGTCGGGGACTAGCGGGCCCTACAATGAGCAGTTCTTC. This sequence encodes CAGRSGTSGPYNEQFF.

This clonotype was detected once. The J gene is TRBJ1-5, the V gene TRBV27; possibly TRBD1 for D (5 bases). This CDR3 comprises 17 residues. Trimming stripped 1 base from V and 6 bases from J, with 19 bases between. Germline values: CDR1 MNHEY, CDR2 SMNVEV (reference sequence). The CDR3 protein is CASSLWAGSGMGQPQHF. The DNA for the CDR3 is TGTGCCAGCAGTTTATGGGCAGGGTCGGGTATGGGTCAGCCCCAGCATTTT.

This clonotype showed up many times. This rearrangement joins TRBV28 to TRBJ2-7; 8 bases map to TRBD2. There are 14 residues in the CDR3. V trimming: 5 bases; J trimming: 4 bases; junction bases outside the gene matches: 7. Germline loops: CDR1 MDHEN, CDR2 SYDVKM. The CDR3 DNA reads as TGTGCCAGCAGTACATCCGGGACTAGATACGAGCAGTACTTC. Amino acid sequence: CASSTSGTRYEQYF.

The chain carries TRBV24-1 and TRBJ2-2, with 8 bases lining up with TRBD1. The CDR3 is 15 amino acids. Germline CDR1 is KGHDR and CDR2 is SFDVKD. J lost 3 bases, V lost 3 bases, and 2 bases had no gene match. Written as DNA, the CDR3 is TGTGCCACCAGTGATCAGGGGGCGCACACCGGGGAGCTGTTTTTT. Translating it yields CATSDQGAHTGELFF.

This clonotype was seen at least ten times. This sequence joins TRBV7-6 and TRBJ1-6; 9 bases are shared with TRBD1. The trim removed 1 base at V and 9 bases at J, leaving 4 bases unmatched. Germline CDR1 is SGHVS and CDR2 is FNYEAQ. This CDR3 spans 15 amino acids. CDR3 bases: TGTGCCAGCAGCTTAGACAGGGGACAGGGTTCACCCCTCCACTTT. Amino acids: CASSLDRGQGSPLHF.

This sequence joins TRBV11-1 and TRBJ2-1, with TRBD2 as a possible D gene (5 bases). The CDR3 totals 16 residues. The V end was cut by 5 bases, the J end by 5 bases, with 19 bases between. Germline values: CDR1 SGHAT, CDR2 FQDESV (reference sequence). This CDR3 is CASSPRSGSSNNEQFF. The DNA of the CDR3 is TGTGCCAGCAGCCCCAGGAGCGGCTCTTCTAACAATGAGCAGTTCTTC.

This clonotype showed up just a few times. This chain links TRBV4-3 with TRBJ1-4, with D unclear. Germline V gene sequence: CDR1 LGHNA, CDR2 YSLEER. There are 14 residues in the CDR3. Trimming shortened V by 3 bases and J by 0 bases, and 5 bases separated the two germline ends. This chain's CDR3 is CASSHPATNEKLFF. CDR3 nucleotide sequence: TGCGCCAGCAGCCACCCGGCAACTAATGAAAAACTGTTTTTT.

The gene calls are TRBV19 and TRBJ2-2; either TRBD1 or TRBD2 may supply D (6 bases each). The V end lost 6 bases, the J end lost 5 bases, and 19 bases lay between the germline ends. Per germline, CDR1 LNHDA and CDR2 SQIVND (reference sequence). The CDR3 loop spans 16 amino acids. The CDR3 coding sequence is TGTGCCAGTAGACCAAGGGGGGCCCTAACGACCGGGGAGCTGTTTTTT. Translation: CASRPRGALTTGELFF.

The sample holds many counts of this clonotype. The gene calls are TRBV20-1 and TRBJ2-3; tentative D call: TRBD2 (6 bases). There are 15 residues in the CDR3. V was cut by 4 bases and J by 3 bases, with 17 bases left in between. Germline assignment: CDR1 DFQATT and CDR2 SNEGSKA (reference sequence). The CDR3 DNA reads TGCAGTGCTATAGGGGACTCCCTTTGGACAGATACGCAGTATTTT. Its translation: CSAIGDSLWTDTQYF.

The CDR3 DNA sequence: TGTGCCATCAGTGTCGAGAACTATGGCTACACCTTC. As protein: CAISVENYGYTF. V usage is TRBV10-3 and J usage is TRBJ1-2; D gene uncertain. The length of the CDR3 is 12 residues. From germline, CDR1 is ENHRY and CDR2 SYGVKD. V dropped 4 bases and J dropped 2 bases, with 5 bases sitting between them.

At least ten counts were recorded for this clonotype. The chain couples TRBV5-1 to TRBJ2-3, with D perhaps TRBD1 (5 bases). The CDR3 totals 15 residues. Deletions cut 0 bases from V and 4 bases from J, with 12 bases between. The V gene's germline CDR1 is SGHRS and CDR2 YFSETQ. CDR3 sequence reads: CASSLEGQGADTQYF. The CDR3 DNA is TGCGCCAGCAGCTTGGAAGGGCAGGGCGCAGATACGCAGTATTTT.

Many counts were recorded for this clonotype. The chain recombines TRBV6-1 with TRBJ2-1; D call uncertain. Trimming removed 5 bases at V and 0 bases at J, with 8 bases between. In germline, CDR1 is MNHNS, CDR2 SASEGT. This CDR3 contains 14 residues. For the CDR3, the DNA is TGTGCCAGCAGTCAGACCAGCTCCTACAATGAGCAGTTCTTC. It yields the protein CASSQTSSYNEQFF.

This clonotype was seen ten or more times. The chain has TRBV12-3 or TRBV12-4 and TRBJ2-7; TRBD2 might be the D (6 bases). There are 13 residues in the CDR3. The ends were cut back, 7 bases at V and 3 bases at J, with 13 bases in the middle. The CDR3 loop is CASTWDSYYEQYF. CDR3 in DNA: TGTGCCAGCACCTGGGACTCTTACTACGAGCAGTACTTC.

This clonotype was seen a few times. The chain has TRBV6-6 and TRBJ1-2; no reliable D call. V dropped 0 bases and J dropped 9 bases, with 11 bases sitting between them. Germline lookup yields CDR1 MNHNY and CDR2 SVGAGI (reference sequence). The CDR3 is 13 residues long. The chain's CDR3 is CASSYSKGVSYTF. In DNA, the CDR3 is TGTGCCAGCAGTTACTCGAAGGGTGTGAGCTACACCTTC.

This clonotype was picked up a small number of times. The gene calls are TRBV6-9 and TRBJ2-7, with D tentatively TRBD2 (7 bases). The germline V gene encodes CDR1 MNHGY and CDR2 SVAAGI. V lost 3 bases and J 2 bases, leaving 14 bases between the germline ends. CDR3 size: 15 residues. CDR3 loop: CASSYFGEGAYEQYF. As DNA, the CDR3 is TGTGCCAGCAGTTACTTCGGGGAGGGGGCCTACGAGCAGTACTTC.

This clonotype was found a few times. This chain uses TRBV9 with TRBJ2-7, with TRBD1 as a possible D gene (6 bases). Trimming left V 0 bases short and J 8 bases short, with 15 bases between. Germline V gene data show CDR1 as SGDLS and CDR2 as YYNGEE. The length of the CDR3 is 14 residues. CDR3 nucleotide sequence: TGTGCCAGCAGCGTAGTAGCAGGGGCCGGCAAGCAGTACTTC. Amino acids: CASSVVAGAGKQYF.

This clonotype was observed a handful of times. The CDR3 reads CSVDGGLPYEQYF. The CDR3 nucleotides read TGCAGCGTTGATGGAGGGCTACCCTACGAGCAGTACTTC. The J gene is TRBJ2-7, the V gene TRBV29-1, with D tentatively TRBD2 (6 bases). Trimming left V 3 bases short and J 2 bases short, with 11 bases between. Germline-derived CDR1 and CDR2 are SQVTM and ANQGSEA. This CDR3 is built from 13 residues.

This clonotype was counted at least ten times. V gene TRBV12-3 or TRBV12-4 combines with J gene TRBJ2-7; D might be TRBD1 (5 bases). The CDR3 contains 14 residues. Trimming pared 7 bases from V and 0 bases from J, leaving 13 bases between. The CDR3 loop reads CASTGREYSYEQYF. The CDR3 nucleotides read TGTGCCAGCACGGGCAGGGAATACTCCTACGAGCAGTACTTC.

This clonotype appeared many times. The chain links TRBV20-1 to TRBJ2-1, with 14 bases fitting TRBD2. Trimming at V came to 0 bases and at J to 3 bases, leaving 7 bases not matched to a gene. This CDR3 contains 18 residues. Germline CDR1 is DFQATT and CDR2 is SNEGSKA (reference sequence). CDR3 in amino acids: CSARDTGLAGENYNEQFF. For the CDR3, the DNA is TGCAGTGCTAGAGATACGGGACTAGCGGGGGAAAACTACAATGAGCAGTTCTTC.

Only a few counts were recorded for this clonotype. V and J are TRBV6-1 and TRBJ2-7; TRBD2 matches 8 bases. This CDR3 is built from 15 residues. J gave up 7 bases and V 6 bases, and 14 bases lay outside the gene matches. CDR1 MNHNS and CDR2 SASEGT come from the germline V gene. The CDR3 sequence is CASRNGLAGGAEQYF. CDR3 nucleotide sequence: TGTGCCAGCAGAAACGGGCTAGCGGGTGGCGCGGAGCAGTACTTC.